This T cell receptor (beta chain) came from a study of molecular identifiers for immune sequencing clone quantification. From the PCR reads, TCRdb called clonotypes with MiXCR, one entry per CDR3 protein. The sample records some 650,000 distinct CDR3 sequences, just under 20% being singletons. Per the germline V gene, CDR1 is KGHSH and CDR2 is LQKENI. V lost 0 bases to trimming and J lost 2 bases, with 15 bases between them. This CDR3 spans 17 amino acids. Ten or more counts support this clonotype. The source material was naive CD8+ T cells from blood, with Jurkat cell RNA spiked in. Subset given: FACS-sorted CD8+CD4-CCR7+CD45RA+ naive T cells. The rearrangement joins TRBV18 to TRBJ2-3; tentative D call: TRBD2 (6 bases). This TCR came from a human donor in good health. Some libraries in this study had Jurkat cell RNA spiked in. Here the CDR3 DNA reads TGTGCCAGCTCACCACCAGGAGGGTTTGGGACCACAGATACGCAGTATTTT. This sequence encodes CASSPPGGFGTTDTQYF.